The 10 T cell receptor beta chains in this list originate from one sample, sequenced in a study of blood T cell repertoires in COVID-19. Measured with immunoSEQ multiplex PCR; TCRdb has only the in-frame clones, and not every one. The sample has approximately 240,000 clones; around four fifths are singletons. Input material: peripheral blood. The receptor set was obtained from a woman aged 55-70 years who had recovered from COVID-19.

This chain links TRBV18 with TRBJ1-6; no definite D call. The germline gives CDR1 KGHSH, CDR2 LQKENI. The CDR3 has 16 residues. V lost 3 bases and J 7 bases, leaving 16 bases between the germline ends. CDR3 residues: CASSPGWRQRNSPLHF. As DNA, the CDR3 is TGTGCCAGCTCACCCGGTTGGCGGCAGAGGAATTCACCCCTCCACTTT. Supplemented by reference TRBV18 and TRBJ1-6, the full variable domain reads NAGVMQNPRHLVRRRGQEARLRCSPMKGHSHVYWYRQLPEEGLKFMVYLQKENIIDESGMPKERFSAEFPKEGPSILRIQQVVRGDSAAYFCASSPGWRQRNSPLHFGNGTRLTVT.

V usage is TRBV4-2 and J usage is TRBJ1-2, with D perhaps TRBD1 (5 bases). The CDR3 spans 14 residues. The V end lost 4 bases, the J end lost 7 bases, and 16 bases lay between the germline ends. The V gene's germline CDR1 is LGHNA and CDR2 YNFKEQ. CDR3 in amino acids: CASSPPGTPGGYTF. CDR3 in DNA: TGTGCCAGCAGCCCCCCAGGGACTCCCGGTGGCTACACCTTC.

CDR3 sequence reads: CAISMDRDTEAFF. DNA of the CDR3: TGTGCCATCAGCATGGACAGGGATACTGAAGCTTTCTTT. The chain couples TRBV10-3 to TRBJ1-1; 8 nucleotides line up with TRBD1. The CDR3 contains 13 residues. Looked up from germline, CDR1 is ENHRY and CDR2 is SYGVKD. V lost 6 bases and J lost 5; bases outside the gene matches: 5.

This clone was seen repeatedly, ten times or more. This rearrangement joins TRBV5-5 to TRBJ1-1, with 8 bases identical to TRBD1. This CDR3 is built from 16 residues. Losses at the gene ends were 4 bases for V and 1 base for J; bases not matched to a gene: 9. Per the germline V gene, CDR1 is SGHKS and CDR2 is YYEKEE (reference sequence). CDR3 in DNA: TGTGCCAGCAGCGAAGCTTACAGGGGGGCGAACACTGAAGCTTTCTTT. Its protein is CASSEAYRGANTEAFF.

This sequence joins TRBV19 and TRBJ2-4, with D perhaps matching TRBD2 (6 bases). This CDR3 has 15 residues. The germline V gene has CDR1 LNHDA and CDR2 SQIVND (reference sequence). With 0 bases removed from V and 9 bases from J, the gap between germline ends came to 15 bases. CDR3 sequence (DNA): TGTGCCAGTAGTATAGATTATAGCGGCAGAGGCATTCAGTACTTC. Its protein is CASSIDYSGRGIQYF.

J is TRBJ1-2 and V is TRBV4-1; D is undetermined. The CDR3 consists of 14 residues. V was clipped by 1 base and J by 4 bases, with 10 bases between them. CDR1 MGHRA and CDR2 YSYEKL come from the germline V gene. The CDR3 DNA sequence: TGCGCCAGCAGCCAAGGATTACAGATCTATGGCTACACCTTC. As protein: CASSQGLQIYGYTF.

A note on this clone: One end of the junction fails to match germline, which may point to a read error. The rearrangement links TRBV2 to TRBJ2-1; D perhaps matches TRBD2 (5 bases). Germline assignment: CDR1 SNHLY and CDR2 FYNNEI. The CDR3 is 14 amino acids. The CDR3 DNA reads TGTGCCAGCAATGAAGGAGGCTCCTACAATGAGCAGTTCTTC. Encoded protein: CASNEGGSYNEQFF.

CDR3 in amino acids: CADQAGAFVDTQYF. As DNA, the CDR3 is TGTGCCGATCAAGCGGGGGCCTTCGTTGATACGCAGTATTTT. The chain is built from TRBV2 and TRBJ2-3; 8 nucleotides line up with TRBD2. CDR3 length: 14 amino acids. J lost 6 bases, V lost 11 bases, and 13 bases had no gene match. Germline CDR1 is SNHLY and CDR2 is FYNNEI.

The chain joins TRBV2 to TRBJ2-1, with 15 bases matching TRBD2. Looked up from germline, CDR1 is SNHLY and CDR2 is FYNNEI. The CDR3 is made up of 15 amino acids. J gave up 7 bases and V 6 bases, and 4 bases lay outside the gene matches. CDR3 sequence: CASSGTSGGLNEQFF. DNA of the CDR3: TGTGCCAGCAGCGGGACTAGCGGGGGGCTAAATGAGCAGTTCTTC. The full variable domain, its missing parts supplied by reference TRBV2 and TRBJ2-1, is EPEVTQTPSHQVTQMGQEVILRCVPISNHLYFYWYRQILGQKVEFLVSFYNNEISEKSEIFDDQFSVERPDGSNFTLKIRSTKLEDSAMYFCASSGTSGGLNEQFFGPGTRLTVL.

The chain is built from TRBV6-5 and TRBJ2-3; TRBD1 might be the D (6 bases). The V gene lost 6 bases and the J gene lost 0 bases, with 13 bases spanning the gap. In germline, CDR1 is MNHEY, CDR2 SVGAGI. CDR3 length: 15 residues. The CDR3 nucleotides read TGTGCCAGCAGGGGGGCGCGACCTAGCACAGATACGCAGTATTTT. Its translation is CASRGARPSTDTQYF.